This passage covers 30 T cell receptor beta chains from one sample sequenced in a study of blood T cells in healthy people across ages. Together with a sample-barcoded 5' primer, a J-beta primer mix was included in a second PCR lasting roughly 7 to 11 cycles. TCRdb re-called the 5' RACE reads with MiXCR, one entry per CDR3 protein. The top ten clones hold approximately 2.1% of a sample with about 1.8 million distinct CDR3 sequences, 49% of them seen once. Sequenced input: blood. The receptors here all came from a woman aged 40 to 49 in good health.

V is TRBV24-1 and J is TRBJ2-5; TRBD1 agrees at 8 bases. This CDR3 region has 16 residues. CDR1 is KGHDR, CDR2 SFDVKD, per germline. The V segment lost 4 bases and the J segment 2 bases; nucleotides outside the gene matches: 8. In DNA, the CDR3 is TGTGCCACCAGTGAGGCCGGGACAGGAATTCAAGAGACCCAGTACTTC. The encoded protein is CATSEAGTGIQETQYF.

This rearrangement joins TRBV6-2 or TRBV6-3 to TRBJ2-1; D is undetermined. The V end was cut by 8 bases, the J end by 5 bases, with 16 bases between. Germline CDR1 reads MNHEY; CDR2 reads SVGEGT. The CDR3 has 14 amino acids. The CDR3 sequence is CASAPPELHNEQFF. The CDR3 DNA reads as TGTGCCAGCGCCCCACCAGAATTACACAATGAGCAGTTCTTC.

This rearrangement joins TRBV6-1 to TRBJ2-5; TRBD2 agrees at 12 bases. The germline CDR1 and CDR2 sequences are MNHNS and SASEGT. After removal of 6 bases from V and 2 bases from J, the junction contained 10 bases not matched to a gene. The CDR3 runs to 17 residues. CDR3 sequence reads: CASSRLAGALSQETQYF. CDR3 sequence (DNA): TGTGCCAGCAGCAGACTAGCGGGGGCCCTATCGCAAGAGACCCAGTACTTC.

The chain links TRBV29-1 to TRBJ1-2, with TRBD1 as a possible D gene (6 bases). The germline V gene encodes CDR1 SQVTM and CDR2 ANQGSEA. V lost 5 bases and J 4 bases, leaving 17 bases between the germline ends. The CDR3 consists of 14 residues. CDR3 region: CSVMRGGLSYGYTF. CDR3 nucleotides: TGCAGCGTTATGCGGGGGGGCCTATCCTATGGCTACACCTTC.

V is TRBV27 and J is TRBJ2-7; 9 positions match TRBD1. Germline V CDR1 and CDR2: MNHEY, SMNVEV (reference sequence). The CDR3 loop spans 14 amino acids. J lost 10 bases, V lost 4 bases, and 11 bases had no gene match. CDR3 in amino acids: CASSSLPQGADQYF. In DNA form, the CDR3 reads TGTGCCAGCAGTTCTCTCCCACAGGGGGCGGATCAGTACTTC.

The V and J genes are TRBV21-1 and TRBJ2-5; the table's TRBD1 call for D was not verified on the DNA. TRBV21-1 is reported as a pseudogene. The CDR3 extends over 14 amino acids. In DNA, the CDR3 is TGTGCCAGCAGCAACGCAGGGGGCGGAGAGACCCAGTACTTC. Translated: CASSNAGGGETQYF.

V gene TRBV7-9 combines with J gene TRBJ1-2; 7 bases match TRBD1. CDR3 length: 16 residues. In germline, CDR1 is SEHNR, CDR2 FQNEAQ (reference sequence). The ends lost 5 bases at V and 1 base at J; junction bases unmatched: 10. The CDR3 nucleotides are TGTGCCAGCAGCCCGATCGGACAGGCCTTTAACTATGGCTACACCTTC. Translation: CASSPIGQAFNYGYTF. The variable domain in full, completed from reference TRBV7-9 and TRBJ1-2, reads DTGVSQNPRHKITKRGQNVTFRCDPISEHNRLYWYRQTLGQGPEFLTYFQNEAQLEKSRLLSDRFSAERPKGSFSTLEIQRTEQGDSAMYLCASSPIGQAFNYGYTFGSGTRLTVV.

CDR3 residues: CASRTPGQLNYGYTF. The CDR3 DNA is TGTGCCAGCAGAACTCCGGGACAGCTTAACTATGGCTACACCTTC. V gene TRBV2 combines with J gene TRBJ1-2, with TRBD1 matching 7 bases. CDR1 and CDR2 from the germline V gene are SNHLY and FYNNEI. The CDR3 is 15 amino acids. V was clipped by 6 bases and J by 1 base; unmatched bases: 8.

The CDR3 coding sequence is TGTGCCAGCAGTTACCTCCGGGGCTACGAGCAGTACTTC. Translated, it gives CASSYLRGYEQYF. The chain uses TRBV6-2 or TRBV6-3 and TRBJ2-5; tentatively, D is TRBD2 (5 bases). The assigned J gene may be wrong: the sequence end matches TRBJ2-7 better. The CDR3 loop spans 13 amino acids. Germline CDR1 is MNHEY and CDR2 is SVGEGT.

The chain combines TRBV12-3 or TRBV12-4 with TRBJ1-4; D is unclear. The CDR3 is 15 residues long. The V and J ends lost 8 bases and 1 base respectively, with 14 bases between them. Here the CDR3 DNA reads TGTGCCAGCTCCTTCCGGGCGGAAACTAATGAAAAACTGTTTTTT. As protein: CASSFRAETNEKLFF.

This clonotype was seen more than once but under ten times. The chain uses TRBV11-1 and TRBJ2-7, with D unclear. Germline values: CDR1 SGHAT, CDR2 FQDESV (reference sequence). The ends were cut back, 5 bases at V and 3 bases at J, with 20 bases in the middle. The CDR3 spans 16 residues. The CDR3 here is CASSPQPSRINYEQYF. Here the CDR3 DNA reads TGTGCCAGCAGCCCACAGCCCAGCAGGATTAACTACGAGCAGTACTTC.

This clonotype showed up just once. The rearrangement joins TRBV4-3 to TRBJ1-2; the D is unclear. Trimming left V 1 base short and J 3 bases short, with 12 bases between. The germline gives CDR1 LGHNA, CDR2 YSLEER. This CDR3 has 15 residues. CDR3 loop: CASSQGVGNDYGYTF. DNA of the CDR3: TGCGCCAGCAGCCAAGGGGTAGGGAACGACTATGGCTACACCTTC.

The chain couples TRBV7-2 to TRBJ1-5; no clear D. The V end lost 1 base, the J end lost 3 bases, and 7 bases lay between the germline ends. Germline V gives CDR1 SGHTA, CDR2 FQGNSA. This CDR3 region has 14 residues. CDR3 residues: CASSLDSYNQPQHF. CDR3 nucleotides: TGTGCCAGCAGCTTAGACAGTTACAATCAGCCCCAGCATTTT.

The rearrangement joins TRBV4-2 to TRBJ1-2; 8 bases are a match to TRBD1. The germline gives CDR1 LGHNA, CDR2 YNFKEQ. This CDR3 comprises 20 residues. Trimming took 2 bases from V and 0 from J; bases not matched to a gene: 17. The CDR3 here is CASSQPGAGGLPTANYGYTF. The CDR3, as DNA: TGTGCCAGCAGCCAACCTGGGGCAGGGGGCCTACCGACAGCTAACTATGGCTACACCTTC.

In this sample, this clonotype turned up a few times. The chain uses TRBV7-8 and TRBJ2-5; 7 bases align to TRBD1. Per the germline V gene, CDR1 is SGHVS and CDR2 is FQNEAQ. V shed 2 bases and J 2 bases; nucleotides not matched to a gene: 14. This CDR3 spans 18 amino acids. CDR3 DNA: TGTGCCAGCAGCTTACCCAGGGACAGACCAATACTTCAAGAGACCCAGTACTTC. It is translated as CASSLPRDRPILQETQYF.

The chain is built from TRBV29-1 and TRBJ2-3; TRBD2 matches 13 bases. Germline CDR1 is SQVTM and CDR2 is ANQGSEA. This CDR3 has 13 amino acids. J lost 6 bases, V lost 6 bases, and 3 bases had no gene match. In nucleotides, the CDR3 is TGCAGCGTCGGGACTAGCGGGGATGATACGCAGTATTTT. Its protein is CSVGTSGDDTQYF.

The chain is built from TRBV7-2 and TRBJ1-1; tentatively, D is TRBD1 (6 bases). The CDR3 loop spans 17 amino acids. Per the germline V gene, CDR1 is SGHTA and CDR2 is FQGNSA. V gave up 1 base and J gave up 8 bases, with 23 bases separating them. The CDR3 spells CASSLVFGGGRNSEAFF. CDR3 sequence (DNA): TGTGCCAGCAGCTTAGTTTTTGGGGGGGGGCGTAATTCGGAAGCTTTCTTT.

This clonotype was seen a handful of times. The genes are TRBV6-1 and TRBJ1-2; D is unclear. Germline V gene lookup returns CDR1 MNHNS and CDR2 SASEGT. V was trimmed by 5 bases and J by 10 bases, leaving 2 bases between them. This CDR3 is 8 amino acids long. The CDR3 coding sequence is TGTGCCAGCAGTTACTACACCTTC. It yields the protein CASSYYTF.

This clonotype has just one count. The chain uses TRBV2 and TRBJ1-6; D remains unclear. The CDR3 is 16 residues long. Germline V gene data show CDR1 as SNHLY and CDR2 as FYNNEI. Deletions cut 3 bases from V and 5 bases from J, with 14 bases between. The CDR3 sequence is CASSDRRVQNNSPLHF. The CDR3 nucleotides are TGTGCCAGCAGTGATAGAAGGGTTCAGAATAATTCACCCCTCCACTTT.

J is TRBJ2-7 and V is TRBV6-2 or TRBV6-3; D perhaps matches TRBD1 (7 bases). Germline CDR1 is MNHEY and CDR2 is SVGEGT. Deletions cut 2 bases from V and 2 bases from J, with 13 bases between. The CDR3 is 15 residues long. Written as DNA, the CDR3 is TGTGCCAGCAGTTACACGGCGGGACAGCCCTACGAGCAGTACTTC. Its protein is CASSYTAGQPYEQYF.

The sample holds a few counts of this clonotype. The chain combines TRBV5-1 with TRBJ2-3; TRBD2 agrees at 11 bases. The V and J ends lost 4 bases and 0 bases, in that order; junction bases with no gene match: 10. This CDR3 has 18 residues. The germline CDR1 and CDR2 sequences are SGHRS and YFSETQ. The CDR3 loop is CASSLGLAAFSSTDTQYF. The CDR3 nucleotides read TGCGCCAGCAGCCTGGGACTAGCGGCCTTCTCTAGCACAGATACGCAGTATTTT.

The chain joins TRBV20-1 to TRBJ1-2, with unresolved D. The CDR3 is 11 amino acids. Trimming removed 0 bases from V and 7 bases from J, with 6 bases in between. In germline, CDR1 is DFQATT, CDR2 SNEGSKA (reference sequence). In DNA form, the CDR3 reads TGCAGTGCTAGAGATGAGCCTGGCTACACCTTC. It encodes CSARDEPGYTF.

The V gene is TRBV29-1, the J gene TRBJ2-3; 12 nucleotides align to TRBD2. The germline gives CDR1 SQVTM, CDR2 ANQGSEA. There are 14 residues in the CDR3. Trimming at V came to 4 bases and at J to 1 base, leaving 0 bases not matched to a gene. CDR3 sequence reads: CSVGLAGGTDTQYF. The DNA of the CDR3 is TGCAGCGTTGGACTAGCGGGGGGCACAGATACGCAGTATTTT.

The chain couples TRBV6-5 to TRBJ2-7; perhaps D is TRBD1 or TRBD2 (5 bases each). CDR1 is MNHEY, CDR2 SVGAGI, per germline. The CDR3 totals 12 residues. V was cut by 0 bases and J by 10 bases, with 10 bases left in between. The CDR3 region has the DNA TGTGCCAGCAGTTACTCGGGCAGGGACCAGTACTTC. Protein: CASSYSGRDQYF.

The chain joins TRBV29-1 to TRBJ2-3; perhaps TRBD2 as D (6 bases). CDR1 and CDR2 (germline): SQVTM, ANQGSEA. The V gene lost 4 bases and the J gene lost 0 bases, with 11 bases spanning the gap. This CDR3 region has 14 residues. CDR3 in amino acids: CSVGRGVSTDTQYF. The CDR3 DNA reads TGCAGCGTTGGTCGCGGGGTGAGCACAGATACGCAGTATTTT.

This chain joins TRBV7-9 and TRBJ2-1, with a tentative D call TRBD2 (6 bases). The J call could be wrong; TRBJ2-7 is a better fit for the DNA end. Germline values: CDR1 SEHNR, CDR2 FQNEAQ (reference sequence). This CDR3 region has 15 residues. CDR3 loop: CASSKTSISYNEQYF. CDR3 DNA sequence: TGTGCCAGCAGCAAGACTAGTATTTCATACAATGAGCAGTACTTC.

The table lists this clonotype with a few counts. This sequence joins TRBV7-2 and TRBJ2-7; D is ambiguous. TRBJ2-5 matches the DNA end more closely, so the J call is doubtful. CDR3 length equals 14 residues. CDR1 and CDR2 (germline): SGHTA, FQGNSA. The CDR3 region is CASSNDPGGETQYF. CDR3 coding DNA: TGTGCCAGCAGCAACGACCCCGGCGGAGAGACCCAGTACTTC.

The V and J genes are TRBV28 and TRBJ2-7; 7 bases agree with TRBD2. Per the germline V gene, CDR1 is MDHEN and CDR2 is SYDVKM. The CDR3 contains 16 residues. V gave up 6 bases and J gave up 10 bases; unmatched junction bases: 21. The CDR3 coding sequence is TGTGCCAGCAGCCAAAACTCGCCAGGAGGGAGGGATACCCAGTACTTC. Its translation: CASSQNSPGGRDTQYF.

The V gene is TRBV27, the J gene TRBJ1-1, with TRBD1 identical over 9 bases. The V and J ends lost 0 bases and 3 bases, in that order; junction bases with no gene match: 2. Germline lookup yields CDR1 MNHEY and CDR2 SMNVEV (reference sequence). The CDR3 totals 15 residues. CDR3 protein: CASSLSGQGYTEAFF. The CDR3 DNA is TGTGCCAGCAGTTTATCGGGACAGGGCTACACTGAAGCTTTCTTT.

DNA of the CDR3: TGTGCCAGCAGTCCTTCCGGGGGTGAATGCTGCCAAGAGACCCAGTTCTTC. Translating it yields CASSPSGGECCQETQFF. The chain combines TRBV6-2 or TRBV6-3 with TRBJ2-5; possible D gene TRBD2, 6 bases. The J call may be mistaken, given a closer DNA end match to TRBJ2-1. Germline V lookup: CDR1 MNHEY, CDR2 SVGEGT. This CDR3 region has 17 residues.